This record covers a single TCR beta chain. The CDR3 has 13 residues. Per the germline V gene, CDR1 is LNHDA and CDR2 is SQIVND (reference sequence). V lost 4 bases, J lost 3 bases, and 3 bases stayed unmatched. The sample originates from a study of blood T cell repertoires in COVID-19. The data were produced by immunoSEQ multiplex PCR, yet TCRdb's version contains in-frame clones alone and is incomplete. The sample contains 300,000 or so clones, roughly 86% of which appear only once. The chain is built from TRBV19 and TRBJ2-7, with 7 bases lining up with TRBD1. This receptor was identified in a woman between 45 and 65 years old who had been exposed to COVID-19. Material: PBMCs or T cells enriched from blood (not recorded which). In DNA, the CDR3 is TGTGCCAGTAGTACCTGGGACAGCTACGAGCAGTACTTC. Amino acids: CASSTWDSYEQYF.